This T cell receptor (beta chain) emerged from a study of cytomegalovirus exposure and HLA in healthy donors. CDR3 length equals 15 residues. Germline V CDR1 and CDR2: SNHLY, FYNNEI. With V trimmed by 5 bases and J by 2 bases, 7 bases remained unmatched. The PCR employed 60 Vbeta primers together with 13 Jbeta primers. Some clones are missing from TCRdb's copy, which holds only in-frame ones; the method was immunoSEQ multiplex PCR. Seen in this sample are about 150,000 clones; the ten most common clones hold roughly 1.6%. The gene calls are TRBV2 and TRBJ2-3; 7 bases are shared with TRBD2. The sample taken for sequencing was PBMCs. This TCR was recovered from a woman in her fifties or sixties in good health and CMV-seronegative. CDR3 in amino acids: CASSPVGTTTDTQYF. The CDR3 DNA reads TGTGCCAGCAGTCCAGTAGGGACTACCACAGATACGCAGTATTTT.